Shown below are 14 T cell receptor beta chains from a single sample sequenced in a study of T cells in Graves' hyperthyroidism and ophthalmopathy. RNA transcripts gave rise to amplified TCR beta CDR3 regions. HTBI primers were the set used in a first-round RT-PCR of the TCR CDR3. TCRdb reanalysed the multiplex PCR reads using MiXCR and keeps one entry per CDR3 protein. The sample holds fewer than 250,000 distinct CDR3 sequences, almost 25% seen once. What was sequenced was blood. These receptors came from a woman aged 35 to 49 with Graves' ophthalmopathy.

The table lists this clonotype with many counts. The chain couples TRBV7-3 to TRBJ1-1; no clear D. V dropped 4 bases and J dropped 1 base, with 7 bases sitting between them. Germline V gives CDR1 SGHTA, CDR2 FQGTGA. The CDR3 contains 13 residues. CDR3 nucleotides: TGTGCCAGCAGCTCGGTGGAGAACACTGAAGCTTTCTTT. Protein: CASSSVENTEAFF.

About this clonotype: A much more abundant neighbour one base away suggests this may be a read error. Since no conserved phenylalanine or tryptophan closes the CDR3, a read error is the likely cause. The chain joins TRBV5-1 to TRBJ2-7, with 7 bases matching TRBD1. J was trimmed by 2 bases and V by 3 bases; bases with no gene match: 2. CDR3 length equals 13 residues. Germline V CDR1 and CDR2: SGHRS, YFSETQ. The CDR3 loop is CASSSQGAYEQYL. In DNA, the CDR3 is TGCGCCAGCAGCTCCCAGGGGGCCTACGAGCAGTACCTC.

The table lists this clonotype with many counts. The chain uses TRBV12-3 or TRBV12-4 and TRBJ2-2, with D perhaps matching TRBD1 (6 bases). CDR3 size: 17 residues. V was trimmed by 3 bases and J by 0 bases, leaving 14 bases between them. This chain's CDR3 is CASSLKYSGANTGELFF. DNA of the CDR3: TGTGCCAGCAGTTTGAAGTACTCAGGGGCGAACACCGGGGAGCTGTTTTTT.

V and J are TRBV4-2 and TRBJ2-6; TRBD2 matches at 10 bases. This CDR3 has 21 amino acids. With 0 bases clipped from V and 0 bases from J, the junction kept 11 bases outside the gene matches. The germline CDR1 and CDR2 sequences are LGHNA and YNFKEQ. CDR3 nucleotide sequence: TGTGCCAGCAGCCAAGAGAGAACTAGCGGGGTTTATCCCTCTGGGGCCAACGTCCTGACTTTC. Translated: CASSQERTSGVYPSGANVLTF.

The chain recombines TRBV7-9 with TRBJ1-1; D is unclear. Deletions cut 5 bases from V and 7 bases from J, with 11 bases between. There are 12 residues in the CDR3. CDR1 SEHNR and CDR2 FQNEAQ come from the germline V gene (reference sequence). CDR3 protein: CASSLMDIEAFF. The CDR3 DNA reads TGTGCCAGCAGCCTAATGGATATTGAAGCTTTCTTT. The variable domain in full, with the rest retrieved from reference TRBV7-9 and TRBJ1-1, is DTGVSQNPRHKITKRGQNVTFRCDPISEHNRLYWYRQTLGQGPEFLTYFQNEAQLEKSRLLSDRFSAERPKGSFSTLEIQRTEQGDSAMYLCASSLMDIEAFFGQGTRLTVV.

This clonotype was counted at least ten times. This chain connects TRBV18 to TRBJ1-5; 9 nucleotides match TRBD1. CDR1 is KGHSH and CDR2 is LQKENI in the germline V gene. The CDR3 spans 17 residues. Germline trimming cut 4 bases from V and 0 bases from J; bases unmatched to any gene: 7. CDR3 in amino acids: CASSLSGTGYSNQPQHF. As DNA, the CDR3 is TGTGCCAGCTCACTATCCGGGACAGGGTATAGCAATCAGCCCCAGCATTTT.

This clonotype was recorded at least ten times. The chain uses TRBV4-2 and TRBJ2-5; 13 bases agree with TRBD2. CDR3 length equals 17 residues. V shed 1 base and J 5 bases; nucleotides not matched to a gene: 7. Germline V gene data show CDR1 as LGHNA and CDR2 as YNFKEQ. The CDR3 nucleotides read TGTGCCAGCAGCCAAGGGGGACTAGCGGGAACAGGGGAGACCCAGTACTTC. Encoded protein: CASSQGGLAGTGETQYF.

This clonotype was seen many times. The rearrangement uses TRBV11-1 and TRBJ2-7, with D maybe TRBD2 (5 bases). The CDR3 contains 15 residues. Deletions cut 1 base from V and 5 bases from J, with 15 bases between. The germline V gene encodes CDR1 SGHAT and CDR2 FQDESV (reference sequence). Here the CDR3 reads CASSLGAGVGHEQYF. Written as DNA, the CDR3 is TGTGCCAGCAGCTTAGGAGCCGGGGTTGGGCACGAGCAGTACTTC.

The V call is TRBV6-1, the J call TRBJ1-2, with a possible D match to TRBD1 (5 bases). The CDR3 covers 13 residues. Germline V lookup: CDR1 MNHNS, CDR2 SASEGT. V shed 7 bases and J shed 0 bases, with 9 bases lying between them. The CDR3 region is CASMRGTNYGYTF. CDR3 coding DNA: TGTGCCAGCATGAGGGGAACTAACTATGGCTACACCTTC.

This clonotype was observed at least ten times. This sequence joins TRBV6-1 and TRBJ2-2; D is unresolved. Per the germline V gene, CDR1 is MNHNS and CDR2 is SASEGT. The V end was cut by 5 bases, the J end by 4 bases, with 2 bases between. CDR3 length equals 11 residues. The CDR3 region has the DNA TGTGCCAGCAGTCCCACCGGGGAGCTGTTTTTT. Its translation is CASSPTGELFF.

V usage is TRBV20-1 and J usage is TRBJ2-7; either TRBD1 or TRBD2 may fit D (5 bases each). Germline values: CDR1 DFQATT, CDR2 SNEGSKA (reference sequence). V shed 0 bases and J shed 6 bases, with 12 bases lying between them. This CDR3 spans 13 amino acids. CDR3 DNA sequence: TGCAGTGCTAGAGATTCCGGGGCCGGCGAGCAGTACTTC. Amino acids: CSARDSGAGEQYF.

In this sample, this clonotype turned up a few times. A read error is possible here, since a much larger clone lies one base away. The chain recombines TRBV19 with TRBJ2-1; maybe TRBD2 (6 bases). Germline CDR1 reads LNHDA; CDR2 reads SQIVND (reference sequence). CDR3 length: 15 residues. The CDR3 reads CASSIDSSEYNERFF. The CDR3 nucleotides read TGTGCCAGTAGTATAGATTCTAGCGAGTACAATGAGCGGTTCTTC.

This clonotype was seen a few times. The CDR3 coding sequence is TGTGCCAGCACTGGACTAGGCTACGAGCAGTACTTC. The encoded protein is CASTGLGYEQYF. This chain connects TRBV6-1 to TRBJ2-7; TRBD2 matches 7 bases. The CDR3 consists of 12 residues. V shed 7 bases and J 3 bases; nucleotides not matched to a gene: 3. The germline V gene encodes CDR1 MNHNS and CDR2 SASEGT.

This clonotype was recorded at least ten times. The rearrangement uses TRBV9 and TRBJ2-5; tentative D call: TRBD1 (5 bases). The V end was cut by 2 bases, the J end by 4 bases, with 12 bases between. There are 14 residues in the CDR3. In germline, CDR1 is SGDLS, CDR2 YYNGEE. The CDR3 region is CASSVSRDRETQYF. The CDR3 coding sequence is TGTGCCAGCAGCGTCAGCAGGGATCGAGAGACCCAGTACTTC.